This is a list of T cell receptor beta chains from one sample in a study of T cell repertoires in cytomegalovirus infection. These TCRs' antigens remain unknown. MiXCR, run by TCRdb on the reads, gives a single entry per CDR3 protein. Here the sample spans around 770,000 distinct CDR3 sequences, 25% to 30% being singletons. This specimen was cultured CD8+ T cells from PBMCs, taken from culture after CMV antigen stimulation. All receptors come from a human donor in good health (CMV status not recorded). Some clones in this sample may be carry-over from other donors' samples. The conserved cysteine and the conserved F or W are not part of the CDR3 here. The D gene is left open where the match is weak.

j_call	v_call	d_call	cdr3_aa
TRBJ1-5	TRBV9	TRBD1	ASSVGSITGGVDGNQPQH
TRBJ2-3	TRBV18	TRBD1	ASSPGQPRDTQY
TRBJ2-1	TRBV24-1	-	ATSSWETDNEQF
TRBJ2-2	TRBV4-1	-	ASSQDTSTNTGELF
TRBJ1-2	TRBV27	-	ASSGQSFYGYT
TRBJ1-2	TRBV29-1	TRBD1	SVVKTGGVDYGYT
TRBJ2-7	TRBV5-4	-	ASTSRSSYEQY
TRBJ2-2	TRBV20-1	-	SGEGENTGELF
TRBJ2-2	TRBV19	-	ASSIEGRLGTGELF
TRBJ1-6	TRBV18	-	ASSPDSPRRNSPLH
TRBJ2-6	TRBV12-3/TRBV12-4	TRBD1	ASTSSRQGVIPGANVLT
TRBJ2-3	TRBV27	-	ASSLTAGSQY
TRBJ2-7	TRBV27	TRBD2	ASSTGLPEQY
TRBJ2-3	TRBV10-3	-	AISDADTQY
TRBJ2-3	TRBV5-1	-	ASSPSGQNGDTQY
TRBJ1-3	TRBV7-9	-	ASSGGQYSGNTIY
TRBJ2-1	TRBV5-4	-	ASSWGPRKYNEQF
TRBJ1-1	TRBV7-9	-	ASSLVNLGTEAF
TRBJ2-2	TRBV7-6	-	ASSLGSQGGTWELF
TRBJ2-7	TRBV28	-	ASSLWTGLREQY
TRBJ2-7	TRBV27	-	ASSQGFRPYEQY
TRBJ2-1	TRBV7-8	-	ASSLYRPQVSEQF
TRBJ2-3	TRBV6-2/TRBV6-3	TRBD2	ASRTGTTGTDTQY
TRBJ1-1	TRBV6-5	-	ASSAGLGNTEAF
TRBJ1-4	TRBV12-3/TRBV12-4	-	ASSPGTPELGSNEKLF
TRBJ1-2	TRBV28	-	ASSFHRVYYGYT
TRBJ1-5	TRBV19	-	ASSFRRTLGDQPQH
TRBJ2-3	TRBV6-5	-	ASSYSSWGASTDTQY
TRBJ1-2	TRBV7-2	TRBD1	ASSYYVGQGKDGGYT
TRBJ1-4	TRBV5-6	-	ASSRRGWATNEKLF
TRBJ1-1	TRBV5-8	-	ASNLGSTNTEAF
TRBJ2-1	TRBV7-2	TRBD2	ASSSWTSGGNEQF
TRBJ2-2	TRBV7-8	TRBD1	ASSKAGTGTGELF
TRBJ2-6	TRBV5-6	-	ASIGTSSGANVLT
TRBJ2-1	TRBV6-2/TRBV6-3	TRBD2	ASATLSGAVVEQF